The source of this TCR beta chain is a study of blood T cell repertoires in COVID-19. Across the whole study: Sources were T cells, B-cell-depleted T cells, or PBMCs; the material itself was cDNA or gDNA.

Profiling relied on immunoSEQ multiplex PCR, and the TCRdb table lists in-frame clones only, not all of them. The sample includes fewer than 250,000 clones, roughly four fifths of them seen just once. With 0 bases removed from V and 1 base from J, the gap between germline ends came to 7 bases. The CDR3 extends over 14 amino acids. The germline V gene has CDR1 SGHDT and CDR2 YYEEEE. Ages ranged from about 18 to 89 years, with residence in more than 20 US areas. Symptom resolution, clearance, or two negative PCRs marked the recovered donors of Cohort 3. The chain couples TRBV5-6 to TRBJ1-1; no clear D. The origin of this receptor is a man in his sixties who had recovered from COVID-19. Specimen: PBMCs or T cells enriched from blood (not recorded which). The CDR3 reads CASSLGHANTEAFF. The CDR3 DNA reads TGTGCCAGCAGCTTGGGGCACGCGAACACTGAAGCTTTCTTT.